The source of this TCR beta chain is a study of cytomegalovirus exposure and HLA in healthy donors. This CDR3 is built from 13 residues. Germline V gene sequence: CDR1 MGHDK, CDR2 SYGVNS. The V end lost 4 bases, the J end lost 0 bases, and 7 bases lay between the germline ends. Sequencing was performed with immunoSEQ multiplex PCR; in TCRdb, only in-frame clones are kept and a portion is missing. The sample lists fewer than 350,000 clones; roughly 90% were seen once. About this clone itself: Its specificity is not known.

Notes on the study in general: A list of 150 or so TCR beta chains associated with cytomegalovirus was given.

This clonotype was sampled from a woman younger than 35 in good health and CMV-seronegative. Material for sequencing was PBMCs. This rearrangement joins TRBV25-1 to TRBJ2-7; TRBD2 might be the D (6 bases). Here the CDR3 DNA reads TGTGCCAGCAGTGCGCGGGGCTCCTACGAGCAGTACTTC. It codes for CASSARGSYEQYF.